These T cell receptor beta chains were read from a single sample in a study of OX40 agonist ivuxolimab in advanced cancers. Clones were sequenced by immunoSEQ multiplex PCR, and TCRdb holds only the in-frame ones, with some missing. Among more than 65,000 clones listed, approximately 94% were seen once. The sample was CD4+ or CD8+ T cells sorted from blood, taken in a trial of the OX40 agonist ivuxolimab. The receptors were gathered from an adult with an advanced solid tumor such as melanoma, head and neck, liver or kidney cancer. CDR3s include the opening cysteine and the closing phenylalanine or tryptophan. Each record gives: D gene, J gene, V gene, CDR3 protein. The D gene is left open where the match is weak.

TRBD1	TRBJ1-2	TRBV7-8	CASSLQGAGYGYTF
TRBD1	TRBJ2-7	TRBV5-1	CASSWDGQGISYEQYF
-	TRBJ1-5	TRBV6-5	CASSYLGPNQPQHF
TRBD1	TRBJ2-1	TRBV11-2	CASSQPRTGELVHEQFF
-	TRBJ2-7	TRBV4-1	CASSPTSPAYEQYF
TRBD1	TRBJ1-2	TRBV28	CASTPPPRDRGNGYTF
TRBD1	TRBJ2-7	TRBV5-1	CASSFGTGGYEQYF
-	TRBJ2-7	TRBV19	CASSIVGGGGDEQYF
TRBD1	TRBJ1-2	TRBV7-9	CASSLGQGDGYTF
-	TRBJ2-6	TRBV9	CASSALIDYSGANVLTF
-	TRBJ2-1	TRBV29-1	CSVTFLLYNEQFF
-	TRBJ1-1	TRBV11-2	CASSPGRLVMNTEAFF
-	TRBJ2-1	TRBV6-5	CASSYWRGVYNEQFF
TRBD2	TRBJ2-1	TRBV4-3	CASSQGLAGDRGYNEQFF
-	TRBJ1-1	TRBV6-1	CASSPGLTEAFF
-	TRBJ1-2	TRBV19	CASSIGGQNYGYTF
-	TRBJ1-2	TRBV13	CASSDPAVTF
-	TRBJ2-1	TRBV7-7	CASSPERGHGEQFF
-	TRBJ1-6	TRBV2	CASRTLGYNSPLHF
-	TRBJ1-1	TRBV5-4	CASSVYPGHTEAFF
-	TRBJ1-5	TRBV28	CASSSYTGSNQPQHF
TRBD1	TRBJ2-7	TRBV4-1	CASSHIQGISYEQYF
TRBD2	TRBJ2-7	TRBV7-9	CASSLSREANYEQYF
TRBD2	TRBJ2-7	TRBV5-1	CASSLVPAGSYEQYF
-	TRBJ2-1	TRBV19	CASSLWFGNEQFF
-	TRBJ2-1	TRBV27	CASRLGLLKLDEQFF
TRBD1	TRBJ1-2	TRBV9	CASSVLPPGGDYGYTF
-	TRBJ1-1	TRBV15	CATSTERGFAEAFF
-	TRBJ1-1	TRBV12-5	CASGWAMGGRAFF
-	TRBJ1-6	TRBV2	CANLIPGGPYNSPLHF
-	TRBJ1-5	TRBV19	CASSIARKSGPNQPQHF
-	TRBJ1-3	TRBV9	CASRGGGSGNTIYF
TRBD2	TRBJ2-3	TRBV2	CASSEVTGLAAYTDTQYF
TRBD2	TRBJ2-5	TRBV7-8	CASSLEERGGWETQYF
TRBD2	TRBJ2-4	TRBV29-1	CSVLGLAGWGLDKNIQYF
-	TRBJ1-6	TRBV13	CASSRLDGGSPLHF
-	TRBJ2-2	TRBV19	CASSITLTGELFF
-	TRBJ2-5	TRBV27	CASSLLGPQETQYF
-	TRBJ2-3	TRBV6-5	CASRVGRTQQYF
TRBD1	TRBJ2-7	TRBV29-1	CSVDGGQAYEQYF
-	TRBJ2-1	TRBV6-5	CASSGHTTYNEQFF
-	TRBJ1-1	TRBV5-8	CASTILWGNTEAFF
TRBD1	TRBJ1-3	TRBV28	CATGTGRSGNTIYF
-	TRBJ2-7	TRBV11-2	CASSLRVRDRRSYEQYF
TRBD1	TRBJ2-4	TRBV2	CASRPGTVLAKNIQYF
TRBD1	TRBJ2-5	TRBV7-8	CASSSAGTGKDQYF
TRBD1	TRBJ1-5	TRBV6-6	CASADRGDQPQHF
-	TRBJ2-7	TRBV13	CASTEAGGYEQYF
TRBD2	TRBJ2-5	TRBV9	CASSVPQAGTSDQETQYF
-	TRBJ1-1	TRBV15	CATSRDEGSTEAFF
TRBD1	TRBJ1-2	TRBV5-1	CASSLAILGPGQLNYGYTF
-	TRBJ1-3	TRBV7-6	CASSLAPERDSGNTIYF